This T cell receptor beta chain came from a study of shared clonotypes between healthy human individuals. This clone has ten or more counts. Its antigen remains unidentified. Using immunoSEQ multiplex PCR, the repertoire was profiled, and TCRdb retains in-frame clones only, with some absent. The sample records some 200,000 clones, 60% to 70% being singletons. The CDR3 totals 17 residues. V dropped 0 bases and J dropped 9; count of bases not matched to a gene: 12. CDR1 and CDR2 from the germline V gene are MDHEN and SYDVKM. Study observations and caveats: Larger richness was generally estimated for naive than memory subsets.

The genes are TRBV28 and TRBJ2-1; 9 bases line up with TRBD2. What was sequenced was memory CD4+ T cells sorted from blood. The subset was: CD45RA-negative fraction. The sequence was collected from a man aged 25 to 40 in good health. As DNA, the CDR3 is TGTGCCAGCAGTTTATGGGAGCTCGCGGGAGGGCCGGGTGAGCAGTTCTTC. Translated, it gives CASSLWELAGGPGEQFF. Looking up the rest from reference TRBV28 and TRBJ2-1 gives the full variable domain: DVKVTQSSRYLVKRTGEKVFLECVQDMDHENMFWYRQDPGLGLRLIYFSYDVKMKEKGDIPEGYSVSREKKERFSLILESASTNQTSMYLCASSLWELAGGPGEQFFGPGTRLTVL.